Listed below are T cell receptor beta chains from one sample, sequenced in a study of blood T cell repertoires in COVID-19. Generated by immunoSEQ multiplex PCR, the TCRdb table keeps only in-frame clones and is missing some. The data hold about 160,000 clones, with under 90% observed a single time. Sequences were obtained from PBMCs or T cells enriched from blood (not recorded which). These TCRs come from a woman aged 45-59 years who had recovered from COVID-19. Each CDR3 is given with its conserved first and last residue. Each record gives: J gene, V gene, clone size, D gene, CDR3 protein, CDR3 DNA. D genes are given only for firm matches. Clone sizes are given selectively: once, few, many, or a class where the clone is expanded.

TRBJ1-4	TRBV28	-	TRBD1	CASKTGNEKLFF	TGTGCCAGCAAGACAGGGAATGAAAAACTGTTTTTT
TRBJ1-3	TRBV3-1/TRBV3-2	-	TRBD1	CASSQQGAGNTIYF	TGTGCCAGCAGCCAACAGGGGGCTGGAAACACCATATATTTT
TRBJ2-7	TRBV7-3	-	TRBD1	CASSPGQGAREQYF	TGTGCCAGCAGCCCAGGACAGGGGGCGCGGGAGCAGTACTTC
TRBJ2-2	TRBV18	-	-	CASSPLSVGGANTGELFF	TGTGCCAGCTCACCCTTGTCGGTTGGGGGCGCGAACACCGGGGAGCTGTTTTTT
TRBJ2-1	TRBV18	-	-	CASSPARRGEQFF	TGTGCCAGCTCACCAGCGAGGCGGGGTGAGCAGTTCTTC
TRBJ1-3	TRBV7-3	few	-	CASSPVAGSGNTIYF	TGTGCCAGCAGCCCGGTGGCAGGGTCTGGAAACACCATATATTTT
TRBJ2-3	TRBV19	-	-	CASSIGLSNTDTQYF	TGTGCCAGTAGTATCGGACTTTCCAACACAGATACGCAGTATTTT
TRBJ2-7	TRBV5-4	-	TRBD1	CASSQGQVSYEQYF	TGTGCCAGCAGTCAGGGACAGGTTAGTTACGAGCAGTACTTC
TRBJ1-2	TRBV21-1	few	-	CASFWDFYGYTF	TGTGCCAGCTTTTGGGACTTCTATGGCTACACCTTC
TRBJ2-6	TRBV5-1	-	TRBD1	CASSPIDWDRYSGANVLTF	TGCGCCAGCAGCCCCATCGACTGGGACAGGTACTCTGGGGCCAACGTCCTGACTTTC
TRBJ1-2	TRBV28	-	-	CASSLLTGNYGYTF	TGTGCCAGCAGTTTACTTACAGGGAACTATGGCTACACCTTC
TRBJ2-5	TRBV7-2	-	-	CASSLDFGLGETQYF	TGTGCCAGCAGCTTAGACTTCGGGTTAGGAGAGACCCAGTACTTC
TRBJ2-7	TRBV6-5	-	-	CASKLEGGVGEQYF	TGTGCCAGCAAGCTTGAGGGCGGCGTCGGCGAGCAGTACTTC
TRBJ2-3	TRBV7-2	-	-	CASSYKDTQYF	TGTGCCAGCAGCTATAAAGATACGCAGTATTTT
TRBJ2-3	TRBV7-3	-	TRBD1	CASSLGQGATDTQYF	TGTGCCAGCAGCTTAGGTCAGGGGGCCACAGATACGCAGTATTTT
TRBJ1-1	TRBV5-4	-	TRBD1	CASSLGQGYTEAFF	TGTGCCAGCAGCTTGGGACAGGGTTACACTGAAGCTTTCTTT
TRBJ2-3	TRBV18	-	TRBD2	CASSGPRTSGRLGTQYF	TGTGCCAGCTCGGGGCCTCGGACTAGCGGGCGCTTGGGGACGCAGTATTTT
TRBJ1-3	TRBV4-1	once	-	CASSPKGGGNSGNTIYF	TGCGCCAGCAGCCCCAAGGGGGGGGGCAACTCTGGAAACACCATATATTTT
TRBJ2-5	TRBV5-1	-	-	CASSLAASGLETQYF	TGCGCCAGCAGCTTGGCCGCCAGCGGATTGGAGACCCAGTACTTC
TRBJ2-5	TRBV13	-	TRBD1	CASSRRGRLGETQYF	TGTGCCAGCAGCCGCAGGGGGCGCCTGGGGGAGACCCAGTACTTC
TRBJ2-1	TRBV11-3	-	TRBD1	CASSKRTGVSYNEQFF	TGTGCCAGCAGCAAGAGGACAGGGGTCTCCTACAATGAGCAGTTCTTC
TRBJ2-5	TRBV4-1	once	-	CASSQGIRNQETQYF	TGCGCCAGCAGCCAAGGAATCAGGAACCAAGAGACCCAGTACTTC
TRBJ1-2	TRBV12-3/TRBV12-4	-	-	CASSKQANYGYTF	TGTGCCAGCAGCAAACAGGCTAACTATGGCTACACCTTC
TRBJ2-7	TRBV18	few	-	CASSLPGLGSYEQYF	TGTGCCAGCTCACTACCGGGACTTGGCTCCTACGAGCAGTACTTC
TRBJ2-5	TRBV19	-	-	CASSIAQGQLGETQYF	TGTGCCAGTAGTATAGCCCAGGGGCAATTAGGAGAGACCCAGTACTTC
TRBJ2-5	TRBV7-9	-	-	CASSLSETQYF	TGTGCCAGCAGCTTGAGTGAGACCCAGTACTTC
TRBJ2-1	TRBV7-9	-	-	CASSLVELANEQFF	TGTGCCAGCAGCTTAGTCGAACTAGCCAATGAGCAGTTCTTC
TRBJ1-4	TRBV4-1	-	-	CASSHPDRNEKLFF	TGCGCCAGCAGCCATCCCGACAGAAACGAAAAACTGTTTTTT
TRBJ2-7	TRBV5-1	-	TRBD2	CASSFVRRGGHYEQYF	TGCGCCAGCAGCTTCGTACGGCGGGGGGGCCATTACGAGCAGTACTTC
TRBJ2-1	TRBV6-4	-	TRBD2	CASSAEGLPYNEQFF	TGTGCCAGCAGTGCCGAGGGACTACCCTACAATGAGCAGTTCTTC
TRBJ1-5	TRBV29-1	-	TRBD1	CSVEDRGSNQPQHF	TGCAGCGTTGAGGACAGGGGGAGCAATCAGCCCCAGCATTTT
TRBJ2-7	TRBV3-1/TRBV3-2	-	-	CASSHLGVSEQYF	TGTGCCAGCAGCCATTTGGGAGTCTCCGAGCAGTACTTC
TRBJ1-1	TRBV7-9	-	TRBD1	CASNYRGQLNTEAFF	TGTGCCAGCAATTACAGGGGACAGCTGAACACTGAAGCTTTCTTT
TRBJ2-1	TRBV9	-	-	CASSIRGRETYNEQFF	TGTGCCAGCAGCATTCGGGGGCGGGAGACTTACAATGAGCAGTTCTTC
TRBJ2-5	TRBV7-2	-	-	CASSLWGEETQYF	TGTGCCAGCAGCTTATGGGGAGAAGAGACCCAGTACTTC
TRBJ1-4	TRBV28	-	TRBD1	CASSTPRTGMNEKLFF	TGTGCCAGCAGTACTCCGAGGACAGGGATGAATGAAAAACTGTTTTTT
TRBJ2-1	TRBV2	-	TRBD2	CASKPGLGGNEQFF	TGTGCCAGCAAACCGGGACTAGGTGGTAATGAGCAGTTCTTC
TRBJ2-3	TRBV11-3	-	-	CASSSNGAGTRTDTQYF	TGTGCCAGCAGTTCCAACGGAGCCGGGACACGCACAGATACGCAGTATTTT
TRBJ2-5	TRBV7-2	once	-	CASSPSLGPGAHGYF	TGTGCCAGCAGCCCATCTCTAGGCCCGGGTGCCCACGGGTACTTC
TRBJ2-7	TRBV7-2	few	TRBD2	CASSHQGLGGYEQYF	TGTGCCAGCAGTCACCAGGGACTAGGGGGATACGAGCAGTACTTC
TRBJ1-2	TRBV27	few	-	CASSLLGREGGYTF	TGTGCCAGCAGTTTATTAGGCAGGGAAGGGGGCTACACCTTC
TRBJ1-5	TRBV19	-	-	CASSIDRGGGQPQHF	TGTGCCAGTAGTATAGACAGGGGCGGAGGTCAGCCCCAGCATTTT
TRBJ2-1	TRBV6-2/TRBV6-3	-	-	CASSRTAGGASYNEQFF	TGTGCCAGCAGTCGTACAGCGGGTGGAGCCTCCTACAATGAGCAGTTCTTC
TRBJ1-4	TRBV24-1	-	-	CAAGLGNEKLFF	TGTGCCGCCGGGTTGGGTAATGAAAAACTGTTTTTT
TRBJ2-6	TRBV28	-	-	CASSPLPGTVSGANVLTF	TGTGCCAGCAGTCCCCTTCCCGGTACAGTCTCTGGGGCCAACGTCCTGACTTTC
TRBJ2-3	TRBV5-6	-	TRBD2	CASSLYTSGRVSQYF	TGTGCCAGCAGCTTGTATACTAGCGGGAGGGTCTCGCAGTATTTT
TRBJ1-5	TRBV27	-	-	CASSLGAYHQPQHF	TGTGCCAGCAGTTTAGGGGCTTACCATCAGCCCCAGCATTTT
TRBJ2-2	TRBV5-1	-	TRBD1	CASSTQGDTGELFF	TGCGCCAGCAGCACTCAGGGGGACACCGGGGAGCTGTTTTTT
TRBJ1-1	TRBV4-2	-	-	CASSRDGVPEAFF	TGTGCCAGCAGCCGCGATGGAGTGCCTGAAGCTTTCTTT
TRBJ1-2	TRBV11-3	-	-	CASSLAGKRGYTF	TGTGCCAGCAGCTTAGCCGGGAAGCGGGGCTACACCTTC
TRBJ2-3	TRBV29-1	-	TRBD1	CSAEGGVGDTQYF	TGCAGCGCGGAAGGGGGCGTCGGGGATACGCAGTATTTT
TRBJ2-3	TRBV28	-	-	CASSLTGHLTDTQYF	TGTGCCAGCAGTTTGACGGGACACCTCACAGATACGCAGTATTTT
TRBJ2-2	TRBV24-1	-	-	CATSGGKSNTGELFF	TGTGCCACCTCCGGGGGAAAGTCGAACACCGGGGAGCTGTTTTTT
TRBJ1-1	TRBV18	-	-	CASSPSQQGMLTEAFF	TGTGCCAGCTCACCTAGCCAACAGGGAATGCTGACTGAAGCTTTCTTT
TRBJ1-5	TRBV6-2/TRBV6-3	-	-	CASSYWGGGQPQHF	TGTGCCAGCAGTTACTGGGGCGGGGGTCAGCCCCAGCATTTT
TRBJ1-1	TRBV28	-	-	CASSLWQGNTEAFF	TGTGCCAGCAGTTTGTGGCAGGGAAACACTGAAGCTTTCTTT
TRBJ2-3	TRBV27	many	-	CASSSLLLSTDTQYF	TGTGCCAGCAGTTCCCTCCTCCTTAGCACAGATACGCAGTATTTT
TRBJ1-3	TRBV15	few	-	CATSRAQGSGNTIYF	TGTGCCACCAGCAGAGCACAGGGCTCTGGAAACACCATATATTTT
TRBJ2-3	TRBV4-2	few	TRBD2	CASSRGTSGSADTQYF	TGTGCCAGCAGCCGCGGGACTAGCGGGAGTGCAGATACGCAGTATTTT